This T cell receptor (beta chain) derives from a study of blood T cells in healthy people across ages (dated by TCRdb to about 2015). Regarding the study in general: Template switching captured roughly one uniquely barcoded TCR beta cDNA molecule per two T cells in model experiments. Age-related changes in TCR beta repertoire diversity were measured in the study by deep sequencing normalized with unique cDNA molecular identifiers. Donors were grouped into four age groups: young (average roughly 17 years), middle-aged (roughly 38), aged (about 60) and long-lived (just over 80). To avoid experimental bias, donors of different ages were randomly spread across the sequencing lanes. Two additional independent replicas of 1 million unique cDNA reads from the same blood draw were analyzed for two donors (one aged 18 to 29 and one aged 80 or older).

The roughly 37 donors, aged about 6 to 100 years, were systemically healthy Caucasian individuals from Russia. Ten milliliters of peripheral blood were drawn from each donor into EDTA-treated Vacutainer tubes. Ficoll-Paque density-gradient centrifugation was used to isolate PBMCs, with at least 6.5 million per sample. Trizol reagent was used to extract total RNA from the PBMCs, yielding at least 5 micrograms per sample. Naive CD45RAhigh/CD27high T cell percentages were measured by flow cytometry on a PBMC aliquot from every donor. Broad study findings and their caveats: Because donor CMV infection status was unknown, age-related changes in expanded clonotypes were potentially confounded. Estimates of total diversity from one million sequenced T cells were regarded as lower bounds and underestimates. Observed TCR beta diversity per million T cells fell roughly linearly with age, and a significant reduction was already apparent by age about 38. Bulk unsorted PBMC profiling prevented conclusive comparison of naive and antigen-experienced compartments. Observed TCR beta diversity correlated strongly with the percentage of naive T cells measured by flow cytometry. Compared with the aged group, the long-lived group had more naive CD4+ T cells, fewer expanded clones and increased TCR diversity, a pattern suggesting age selection.

About this clonotype: Its specific antigen is unknown. Base qualities are not provided; no much larger clone lies one nucleotide away.

CDR3 length: 16 amino acids, cysteine to phenylalanine. Of the read, only the CDR3 DNA is kept; its 48 bases are in frame from base 1. At the junction V is shortened by 4 bases and J by 0 bases; bases outside the gene matches: 9. CDR1 SGHDT and CDR2 YYEEEE are derived from the germline V gene. Receptors were amplified or captured by 5' RACE. The listed sequencing device is Illumina HiSeq 2500. A second roughly 7 to 12 cycle PCR used a sample-barcoded 5' primer and a J-beta primer mix. Each TCR beta cDNA molecule received a unique molecular identifier from a template-switch 5' adaptor carrying 12 random nucleotides. Each sample yielded at least 2.5 million CDR3-containing paired-end reads. The Mint cDNA synthesis kit, primed by a TRBC-specific oligonucleotide, was used to synthesize first-strand cDNA from all RNA. All cDNA was treated with uracil-DNA glycosylase and then went through a first 18-cycle PCR with the universal primers M1SS and BC2_uni_R. Per the authors' processing: Normalization of each sample was performed by random selection of 1 million high-quality reads, each carrying a distinct molecular identifier. Instead of being binned into consensus sequences, reads with shared molecular identifiers were discarded. MiTCR, set to a Q25 quality threshold and the strictest error-elimination algorithm, was used for CDR3 identification, clonotype clustering and error correction. Lower-bound total TCR beta diversity was estimated with a nonparametric unseen species model using Euler transformation. TCRdb itself trimmed the public reads at Q25 with fastp, ran MiXCR and retained productive beta chains. One record per CDR3 amino acid sequence lists the most common genes and DNA. TCRdb, not the original authors, processed these V and J calls. The sample table records just over 1 million distinct CDR3 sequences; over 35% of these occur just once. The ten largest clones represent over 15% of the sample.

The origin of this receptor is a woman aged 55-69 years in good health. Sequenced: blood. Rearrangement joined TRBV5-6 to TRBJ2-7; 8 of the junction bases match TRBD1. For the CDR3, the sequence is CASSRDRGVHSYEQYF. The DNA sequence is as follows: TGTGCCAGCAGCCGCGACAGGGGTGTACACTCCTACGAGCAGTACTTC. Full variable domain (CDR3 extended with the reference TRBV5-6 and TRBJ2-7 proteins): DAGVTQSPTHLIKTRGQQVTLRCSPKSGHDTVSWYQQALGQGPQFIFQYYEEEERQRGNFPDRFSGHQFPNYSSELNVNALLLGDSALYLCASSRDRGVHSYEQYFGPGTRLTVT.